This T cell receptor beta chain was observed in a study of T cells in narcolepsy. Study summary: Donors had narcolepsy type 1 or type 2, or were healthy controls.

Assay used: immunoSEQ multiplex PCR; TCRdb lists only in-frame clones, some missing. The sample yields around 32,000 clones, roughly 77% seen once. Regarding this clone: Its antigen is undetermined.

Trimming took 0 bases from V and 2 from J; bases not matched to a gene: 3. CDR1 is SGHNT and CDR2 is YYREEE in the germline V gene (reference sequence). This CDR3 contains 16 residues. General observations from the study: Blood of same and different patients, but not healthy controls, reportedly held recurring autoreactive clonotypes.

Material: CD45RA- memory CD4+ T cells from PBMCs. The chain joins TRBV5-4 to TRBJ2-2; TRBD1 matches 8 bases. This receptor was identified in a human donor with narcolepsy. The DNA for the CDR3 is TGTGCCAGCAGCTTGGCCCAGGGGGCCAACACCGGGGAGCTGTTTTTT. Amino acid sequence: CASSLAQGANTGELFF.